This T cell receptor beta chain stems from a study of T cells after yellow fever vaccination. Study-wide results and caveats: Only a small proportion of the clonotypes turned up in both the CD4 and the CD8 compartments, likely arising from convergent recombination. FACS-sorted repertoires could contain abundant clonotypes contaminating from the bulk population. Subsequent to the booster, the majority of primary-vaccination clones reappeared (roughly 96% CD4, 85% to 90% CD8).

The CDR3 consists of 14 residues. Trimming left V 4 bases short and J 4 bases short, with 13 bases between. Germline V gene sequence: CDR1 SGHRS, CDR2 YFSETQ. TCRdb re-called the 5' RACE reads through MiXCR, storing one row per CDR3 protein. Of approximately 300,000 distinct CDR3 sequences in the sample, over 8% were seen once. Comment on this clonotype: Its matching antigen is unknown.

Sequenced material: PBMCs, taken on the day of the first yellow fever vaccination. The sequence came from a man younger than 35 who received the YFV17D yellow fever vaccine. The rearrangement uses TRBV5-1 and TRBJ2-3; D gene unclear. The CDR3 DNA follows: TGCGCCAGCAGCATGTCAGAGACGGCAGATACGCAGTATTTT. Translating it yields CASSMSETADTQYF.